This T cell receptor (beta chain) was sequenced for a study of CD8+ T cells in alopecia areata. Study at large: Affected scalp percentage gauged treated patients' severity.

Treatment noted: oral pan-JAK inhibitor, 5-10 mg twice daily. A remark on this clone: This sequence is one base from a far larger clone and is likely a read error.

Extracted RNA was reverse transcribed into cDNA, the sequencing template. Sequenced by immunoSEQ multiplex PCR; TCRdb stores in-frame clones only, minus some. Here the sample spans 120,000 to 150,000 clones, roughly nine tenths being singletons. Germline CDR1 reads MNHEY; CDR2 reads SMNVEV (reference sequence). CDR3 size: 15 residues. The chain uses TRBV27 and TRBJ2-5; 10 nucleotides align to TRBD1. The TCR sequence derives from a human donor with alopecia areata. The sample was CD8+ T cells sorted from blood, taken at week 4, from a patient treated with tofacitinib. The CDR3 here is CARSSLTGGYETQYF. The CDR3 region has the DNA TGTGCCAGGAGTTCCCTGACAGGGGGCTATGAGACCCAGTACTTC.